The clone carrying this TCR beta chain was counted between two and nine times. The sample belongs to a study of human T cells and chemical hapten exposure. Trimming at V came to 2 bases and at J to 3 bases, leaving 0 bases not matched to a gene. This CDR3 is 15 amino acids long. The V gene's germline CDR1 is MNHEY and CDR2 SVGAGI. TCRdb called the RACE reads again in MiXCR, with one record for every CDR3 protein. The table has approximately 260,000 distinct CDR3 sequences, about 7.7% seen once; the top ten hold 1.2%. The time point denotes: pre-sensitization, week 0. Treatment denoted: therapeutic diphenylcyclopropenone sensitization with weekly scalp DPC.

The V and J genes are TRBV6-5 and TRBJ2-1; 11 bases fit TRBD1. The clonotype originates from a man aged 18 to 30 with alopecia areata. Some clones in this sample may be carry-over from other donors' samples. Sequenced here: whole blood, sampled in connection with sensitization to the hapten diphenylcyclopropenone (DPC). This CDR3 is CASSYGTGGYNEQFF. CDR3 sequence (DNA): TGTGCCAGCAGTTACGGGACAGGGGGCTACAATGAGCAGTTCTTC.